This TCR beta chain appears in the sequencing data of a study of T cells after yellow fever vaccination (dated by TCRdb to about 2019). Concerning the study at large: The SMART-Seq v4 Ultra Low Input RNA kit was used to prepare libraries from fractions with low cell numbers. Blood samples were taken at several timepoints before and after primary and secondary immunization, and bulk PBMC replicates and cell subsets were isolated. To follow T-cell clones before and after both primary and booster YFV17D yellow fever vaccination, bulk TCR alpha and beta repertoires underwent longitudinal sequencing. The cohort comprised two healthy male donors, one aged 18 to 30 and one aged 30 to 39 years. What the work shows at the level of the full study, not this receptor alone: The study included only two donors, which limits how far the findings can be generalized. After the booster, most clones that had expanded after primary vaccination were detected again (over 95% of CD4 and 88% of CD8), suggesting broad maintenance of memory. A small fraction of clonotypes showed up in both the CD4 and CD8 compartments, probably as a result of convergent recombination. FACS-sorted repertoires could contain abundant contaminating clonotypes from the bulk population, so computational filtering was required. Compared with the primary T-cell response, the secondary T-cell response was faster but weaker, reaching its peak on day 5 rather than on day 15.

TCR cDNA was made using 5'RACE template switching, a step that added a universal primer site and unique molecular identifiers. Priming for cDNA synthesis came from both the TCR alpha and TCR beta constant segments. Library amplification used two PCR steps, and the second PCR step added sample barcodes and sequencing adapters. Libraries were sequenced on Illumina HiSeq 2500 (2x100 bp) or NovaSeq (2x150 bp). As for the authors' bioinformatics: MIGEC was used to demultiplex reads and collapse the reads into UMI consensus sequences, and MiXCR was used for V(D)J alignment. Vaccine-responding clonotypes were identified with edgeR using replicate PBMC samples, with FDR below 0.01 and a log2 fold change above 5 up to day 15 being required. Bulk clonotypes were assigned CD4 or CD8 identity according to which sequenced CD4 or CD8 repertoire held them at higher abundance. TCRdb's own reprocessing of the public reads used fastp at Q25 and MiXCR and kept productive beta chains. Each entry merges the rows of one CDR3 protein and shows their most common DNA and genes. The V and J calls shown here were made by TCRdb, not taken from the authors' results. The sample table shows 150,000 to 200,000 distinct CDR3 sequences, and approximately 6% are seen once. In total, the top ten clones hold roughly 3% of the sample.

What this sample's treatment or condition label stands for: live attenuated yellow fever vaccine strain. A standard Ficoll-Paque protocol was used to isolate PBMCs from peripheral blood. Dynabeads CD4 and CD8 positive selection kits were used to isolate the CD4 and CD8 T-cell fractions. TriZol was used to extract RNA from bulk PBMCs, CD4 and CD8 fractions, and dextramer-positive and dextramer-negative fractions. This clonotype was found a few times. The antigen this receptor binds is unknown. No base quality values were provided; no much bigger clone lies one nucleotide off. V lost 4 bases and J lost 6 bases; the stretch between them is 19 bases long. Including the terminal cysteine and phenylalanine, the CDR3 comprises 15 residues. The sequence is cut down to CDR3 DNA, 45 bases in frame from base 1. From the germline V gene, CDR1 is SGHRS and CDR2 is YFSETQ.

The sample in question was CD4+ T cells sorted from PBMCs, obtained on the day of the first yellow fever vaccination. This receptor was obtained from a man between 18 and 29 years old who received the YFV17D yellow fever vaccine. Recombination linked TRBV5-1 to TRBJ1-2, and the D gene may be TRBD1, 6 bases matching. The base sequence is TGCGCCAGCAGCCCAGAGACCGGGACAAGAAATGGCTACACCTTC. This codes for CASSPETGTRNGYTF.